The 5 T cell receptor beta chains below come from one sample, sequenced in a study of blood T cells in healthy people across ages. A second PCR of roughly 7 to 11 cycles used a sample-barcoded 5' primer and a J-beta primer mix. TCRdb passed the 5' RACE reads through MiXCR, listing each CDR3 protein once. The sample contains fewer than 2,000,000 distinct CDR3 sequences, roughly 30% of which appear only once. Sample: blood. The receptors come from a woman aged 25 to 39 in good health.

The chain recombines TRBV28 with TRBJ2-1, with a weak D call TRBD2 (5 bases). This CDR3 has 14 residues. CDR1 is MDHEN, CDR2 SYDVKM, per germline. The germline V and J ends were trimmed by 2 bases and 15 bases, with 20 bases remaining between them. As DNA, the CDR3 is TGTGCCAGCAGTTTAGCCAACAGTGCGGGTCGGGCGTTCTTC. It yields the protein CASSLANSAGRAFF.

The V call is TRBV10-3, the J call TRBJ2-1, with 8 bases that match TRBD2. Germline V CDR1 and CDR2: ENHRY, SYGVKD. The CDR3 contains 15 residues. With 7 bases clipped from V and 6 bases from J, the junction kept 11 bases outside the gene matches. CDR3 nucleotides: TGTGCCATCAACCCCGGACTAGCCCAAAGCAATGAGCAGTTCTTC. Its protein is CAINPGLAQSNEQFF.

In this sample, this clonotype turned up once. This chain links TRBV2 with TRBJ2-1; 11 bases align to TRBD2. With V trimmed by 8 bases and J by 8 bases, 11 bases remained unmatched. CDR1 and CDR2 (germline): SNHLY, FYNNEI. The CDR3 has 15 residues. As DNA, the CDR3 is TGTGCCAGCGCGCTAGCGGGAGGATCCCGGGATGAGCAGTTCTTC. Protein product: CASALAGGSRDEQFF.

Notes on this clonotype: Its ends do not fully match the called genes, so a read error is possible. The chain is built from TRBV19 and TRBJ1-5; the D is unclear. Germline assignment: CDR1 LNHDA and CDR2 SQIVND (reference sequence). The CDR3 runs to 13 residues. CDR3 protein: CASYGPINRPQHF. The CDR3 DNA sequence: TGTGCCAGTTACGGGCCCATAAATCGGCCCCAGCATTTT. Full variable domain (outside the CDR3, taken from reference TRBV19 and TRBJ1-5): DGGITQSPKYLFRKEGQNVTLSCEQNLNHDAMYWYRQDPGQGLRLIYYSQIVNDFQKGDIAEGYSVSREKKESFPLTVTSAQKNPTAFYLCASYGPINRPQHFGDGTRLSIL.

The chain recombines TRBV29-1 with TRBJ2-5; possibly TRBD1 for D (6 bases). The CDR3 is 15 residues long. Germline V gene sequence: CDR1 SQVTM, CDR2 ANQGSEA. With 7 bases removed from V and 2 bases from J, the gap between germline ends came to 20 bases. The CDR3, as DNA: TGCAGCGCCTCATTTACAGGGCCGGGGCAAGAGACCCAGTACTTC. It specifies CSASFTGPGQETQYF.